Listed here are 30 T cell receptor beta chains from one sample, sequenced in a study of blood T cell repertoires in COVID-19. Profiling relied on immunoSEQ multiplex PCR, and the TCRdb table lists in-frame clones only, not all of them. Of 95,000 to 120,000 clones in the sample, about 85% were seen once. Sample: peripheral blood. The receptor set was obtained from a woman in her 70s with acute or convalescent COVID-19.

The CDR3 nucleotides read TGTGCCAGCAAAAAGGCGGTACTTTACGAGCAGTACTTC. This codes for CASKKAVLYEQYF. V usage is TRBV6-5 and J usage is TRBJ2-7; D gene uncertain. The CDR3 covers 13 residues. Germline V gene sequence: CDR1 MNHEY, CDR2 SVGAGI. V was cut by 7 bases and J by 4 bases, with 14 bases left in between.

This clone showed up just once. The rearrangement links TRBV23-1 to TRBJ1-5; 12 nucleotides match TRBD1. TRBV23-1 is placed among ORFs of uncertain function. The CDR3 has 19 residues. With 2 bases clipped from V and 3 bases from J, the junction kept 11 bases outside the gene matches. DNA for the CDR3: TGCGCCAGCAGTCAACCACCGGGACAGGGGGCAATTCACAATCAGCCCCAGCATTTT. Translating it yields CASSQPPGQGAIHNQPQHF.

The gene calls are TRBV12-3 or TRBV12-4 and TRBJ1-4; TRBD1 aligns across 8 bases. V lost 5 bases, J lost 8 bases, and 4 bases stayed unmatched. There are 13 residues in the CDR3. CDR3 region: CASSTDREEKLFF. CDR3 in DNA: TGTGCCAGCAGTACGGACAGGGAAGAAAAACTGTTTTTT.

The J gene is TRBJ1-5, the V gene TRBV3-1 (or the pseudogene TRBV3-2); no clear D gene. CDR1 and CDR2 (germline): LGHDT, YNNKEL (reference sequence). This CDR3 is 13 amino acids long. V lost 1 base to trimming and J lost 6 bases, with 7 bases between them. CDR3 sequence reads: CASSQVATQPQHF. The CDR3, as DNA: TGTGCCAGCAGCCAAGTAGCAACTCAGCCCCAGCATTTT.

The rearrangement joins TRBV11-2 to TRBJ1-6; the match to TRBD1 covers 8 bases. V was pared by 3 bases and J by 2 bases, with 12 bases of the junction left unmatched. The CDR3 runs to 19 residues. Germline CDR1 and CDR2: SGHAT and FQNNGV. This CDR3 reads CASSLSARTGMPYNSPLHF. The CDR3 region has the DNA TGTGCCAGCAGCTTGTCGGCTCGGACAGGGATGCCCTATAATTCACCCCTCCACTTT.

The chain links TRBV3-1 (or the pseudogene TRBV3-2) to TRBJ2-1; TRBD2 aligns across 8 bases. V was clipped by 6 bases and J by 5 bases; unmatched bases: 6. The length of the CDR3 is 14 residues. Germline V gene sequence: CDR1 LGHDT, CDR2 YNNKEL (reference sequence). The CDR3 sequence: CASSRGGLHNEQFF. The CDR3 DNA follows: TGTGCCAGCAGTCGCGGGGGGCTCCACAATGAGCAGTTCTTC.

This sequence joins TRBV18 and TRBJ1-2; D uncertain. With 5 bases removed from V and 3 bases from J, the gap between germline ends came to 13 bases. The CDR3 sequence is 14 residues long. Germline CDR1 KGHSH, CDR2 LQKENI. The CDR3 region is CASSYNAGDYGYTF. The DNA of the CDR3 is TGTGCCAGCTCATACAACGCGGGAGACTATGGCTACACCTTC.

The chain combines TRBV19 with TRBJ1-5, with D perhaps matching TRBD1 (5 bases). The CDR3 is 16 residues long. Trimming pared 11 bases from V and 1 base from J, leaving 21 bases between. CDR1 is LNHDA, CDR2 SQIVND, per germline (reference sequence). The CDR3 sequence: CALQGSGSFSNQPQHF. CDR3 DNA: TGTGCCCTCCAGGGCAGCGGGTCCTTCAGCAATCAGCCCCAGCATTTT.

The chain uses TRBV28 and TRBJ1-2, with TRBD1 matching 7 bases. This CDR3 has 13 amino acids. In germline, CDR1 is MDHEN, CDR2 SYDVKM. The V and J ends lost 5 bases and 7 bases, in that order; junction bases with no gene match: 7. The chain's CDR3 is CASSPDRYFGYTF. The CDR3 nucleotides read TGTGCCAGCAGTCCGGACAGGTACTTTGGCTACACCTTC.

The chain's CDR3 is CASSLWGEQHQPQHF. As DNA, the CDR3 is TGTGCCAGCAGCTTATGGGGAGAGCAACATCAGCCCCAGCATTTT. The chain couples TRBV7-2 to TRBJ1-5; unclear D gene. The CDR3 is 15 amino acids. Per the germline V gene, CDR1 is SGHTA and CDR2 is FQGNSA. Trimming shortened V by 2 bases and J by 5 bases, and 13 bases separated the two germline ends.

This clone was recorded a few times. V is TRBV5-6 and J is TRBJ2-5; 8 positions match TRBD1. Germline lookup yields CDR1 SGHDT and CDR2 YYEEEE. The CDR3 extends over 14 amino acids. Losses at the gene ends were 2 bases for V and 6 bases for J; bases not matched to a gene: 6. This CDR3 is CASSFGTGFQTQYF. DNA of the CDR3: TGTGCCAGCAGCTTCGGGACAGGATTTCAGACCCAGTACTTC.

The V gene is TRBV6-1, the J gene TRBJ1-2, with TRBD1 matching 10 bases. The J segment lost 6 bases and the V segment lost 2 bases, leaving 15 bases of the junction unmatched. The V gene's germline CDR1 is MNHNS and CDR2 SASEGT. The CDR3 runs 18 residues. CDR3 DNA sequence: TGTGCCAGCAGTGAAACTTCCGGGACAGGGGCTGGAAGGGATGGCTACACCTTC. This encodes CASSETSGTGAGRDGYTF.

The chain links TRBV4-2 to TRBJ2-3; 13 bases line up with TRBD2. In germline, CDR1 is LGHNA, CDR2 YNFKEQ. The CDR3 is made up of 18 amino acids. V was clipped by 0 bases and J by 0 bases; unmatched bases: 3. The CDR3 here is CASSQDGTSGASTDTQYF. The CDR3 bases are TGTGCCAGCAGCCAAGATGGGACTAGCGGGGCCAGCACAGATACGCAGTATTTT.

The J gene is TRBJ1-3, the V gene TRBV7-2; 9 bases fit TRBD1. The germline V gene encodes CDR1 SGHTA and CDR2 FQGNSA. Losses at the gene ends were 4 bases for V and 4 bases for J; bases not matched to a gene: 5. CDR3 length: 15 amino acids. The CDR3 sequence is CASSYRGPTGNTIYF. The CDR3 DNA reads TGTGCCAGCAGCTACAGGGGGCCTACCGGAAACACCATATATTTT.

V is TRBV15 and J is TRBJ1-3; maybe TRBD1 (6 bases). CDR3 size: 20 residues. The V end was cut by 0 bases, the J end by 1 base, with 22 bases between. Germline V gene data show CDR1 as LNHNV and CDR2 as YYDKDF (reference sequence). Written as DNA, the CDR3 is TGTGCCACCAGCAGAGATCGGGGTTTCATAGGGGGGGCGTCTGGAAACACCATATATTTT. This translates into CATSRDRGFIGGASGNTIYF.

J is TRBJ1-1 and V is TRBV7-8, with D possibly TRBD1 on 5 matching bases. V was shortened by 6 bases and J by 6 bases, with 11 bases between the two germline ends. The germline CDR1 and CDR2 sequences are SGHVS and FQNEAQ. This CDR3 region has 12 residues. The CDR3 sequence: CASSTDRSEAFF. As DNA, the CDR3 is TGTGCCAGCAGTACCGACAGATCTGAAGCTTTCTTT.

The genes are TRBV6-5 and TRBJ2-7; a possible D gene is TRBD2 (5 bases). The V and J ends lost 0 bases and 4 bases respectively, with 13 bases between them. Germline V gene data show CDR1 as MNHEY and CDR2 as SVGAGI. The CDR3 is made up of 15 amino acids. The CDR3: CASSYSPPGLYEQYF. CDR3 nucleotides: TGTGCCAGCAGTTACTCCCCCCCGGGGTTATACGAGCAGTACTTC.

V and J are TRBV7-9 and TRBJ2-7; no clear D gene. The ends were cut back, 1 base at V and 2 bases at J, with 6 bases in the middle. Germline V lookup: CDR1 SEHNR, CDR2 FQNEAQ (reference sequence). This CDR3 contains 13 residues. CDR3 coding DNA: TGTGCCAGCAGCTTAGACGGTCCCTACGAGCAGTACTTC. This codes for CASSLDGPYEQYF.

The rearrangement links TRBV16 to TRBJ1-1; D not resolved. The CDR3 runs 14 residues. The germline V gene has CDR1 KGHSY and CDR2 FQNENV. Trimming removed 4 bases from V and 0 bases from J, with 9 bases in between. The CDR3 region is CASSPRRLNTEAFF. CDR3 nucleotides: TGTGCCAGCAGCCCTAGACGGTTGAACACTGAAGCTTTCTTT. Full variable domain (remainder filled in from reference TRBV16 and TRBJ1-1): GEEVAQTPKHLVRGEGQKAKLYCAPIKGHSYVFWYQQVLKNEFKFLISFQNENVFDETGMPKERFSAKCLPNSPCSLEIQATKLEDSAVYFCASSPRRLNTEAFFGQGTRLTVV.

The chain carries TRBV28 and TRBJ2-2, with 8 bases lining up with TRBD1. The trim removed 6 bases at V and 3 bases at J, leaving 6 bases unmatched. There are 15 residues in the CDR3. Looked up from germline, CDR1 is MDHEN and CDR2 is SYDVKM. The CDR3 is CASRDDRGYTGELFF. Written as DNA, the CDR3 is TGTGCCAGCAGGGACGACAGGGGCTACACCGGGGAGCTGTTTTTT.

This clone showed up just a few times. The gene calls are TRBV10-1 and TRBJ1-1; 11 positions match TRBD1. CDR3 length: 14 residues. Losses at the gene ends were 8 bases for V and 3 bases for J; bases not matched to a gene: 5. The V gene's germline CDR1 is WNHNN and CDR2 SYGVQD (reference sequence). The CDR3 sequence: CASPGTGGDTEAFF. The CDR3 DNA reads TGCGCCAGCCCCGGGACAGGGGGAGACACTGAAGCTTTCTTT.

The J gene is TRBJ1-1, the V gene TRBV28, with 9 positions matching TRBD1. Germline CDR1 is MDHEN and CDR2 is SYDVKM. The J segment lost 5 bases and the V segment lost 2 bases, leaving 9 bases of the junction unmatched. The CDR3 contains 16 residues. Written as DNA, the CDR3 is TGTGCCAGCAGTTTAGGAACAGGGGGCGCGGGGACTGAAGCTTTCTTT. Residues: CASSLGTGGAGTEAFF.

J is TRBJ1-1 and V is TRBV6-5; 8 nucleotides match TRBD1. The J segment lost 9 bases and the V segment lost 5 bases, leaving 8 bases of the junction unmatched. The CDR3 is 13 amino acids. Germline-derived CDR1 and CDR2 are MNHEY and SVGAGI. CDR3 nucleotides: TGTGCCAGCAGTCCAAGACAGGGGTTCAAAGCTTTCTTT. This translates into CASSPRQGFKAFF.

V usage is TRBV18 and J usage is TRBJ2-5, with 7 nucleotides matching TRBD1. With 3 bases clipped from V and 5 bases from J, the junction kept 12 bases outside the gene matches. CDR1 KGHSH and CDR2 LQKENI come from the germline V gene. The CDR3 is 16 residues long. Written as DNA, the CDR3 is TGTGCCAGCTCACCTACACGAGCCACAGGGGTGGAGACCCAGTACTTC. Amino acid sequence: CASSPTRATGVETQYF.

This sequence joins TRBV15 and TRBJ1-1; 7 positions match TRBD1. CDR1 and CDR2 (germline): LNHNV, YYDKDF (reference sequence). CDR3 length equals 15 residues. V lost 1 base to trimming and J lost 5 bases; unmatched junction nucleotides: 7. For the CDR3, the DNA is TGTGCCACCAGCAGAGGTACAGGGGTAGGGACTGAAGCTTTCTTT. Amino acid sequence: CATSRGTGVGTEAFF.

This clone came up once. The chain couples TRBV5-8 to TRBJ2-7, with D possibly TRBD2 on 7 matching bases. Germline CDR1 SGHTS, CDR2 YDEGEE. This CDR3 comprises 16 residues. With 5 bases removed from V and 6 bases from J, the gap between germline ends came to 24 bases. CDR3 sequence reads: CASRPRGQGRGSEQYV. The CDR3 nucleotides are TGTGCCAGCAGACCGCGGGGGCAGGGAAGAGGCTCCGAGCAGTACGTC.

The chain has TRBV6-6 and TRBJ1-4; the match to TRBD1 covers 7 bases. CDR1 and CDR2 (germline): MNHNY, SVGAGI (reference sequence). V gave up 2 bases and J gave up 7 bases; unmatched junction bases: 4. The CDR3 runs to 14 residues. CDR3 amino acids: CASSYPGTAEKLFF. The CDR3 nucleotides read TGTGCCAGCAGTTACCCTGGGACAGCTGAAAAACTGTTTTTT.

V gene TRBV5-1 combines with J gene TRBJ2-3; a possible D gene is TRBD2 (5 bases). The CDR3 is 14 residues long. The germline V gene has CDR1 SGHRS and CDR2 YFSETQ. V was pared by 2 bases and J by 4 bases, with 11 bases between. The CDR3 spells CASSFEGWADTQYF. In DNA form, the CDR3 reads TGCGCCAGCAGCTTTGAGGGTTGGGCAGATACGCAGTATTTT.

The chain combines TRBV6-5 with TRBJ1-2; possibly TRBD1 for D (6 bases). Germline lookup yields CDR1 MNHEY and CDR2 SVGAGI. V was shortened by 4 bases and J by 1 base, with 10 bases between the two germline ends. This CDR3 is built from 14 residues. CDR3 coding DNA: TGTGCCAGCAGTTCGGACAGTTATAACTATGGCTACACCTTC. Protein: CASSSDSYNYGYTF.

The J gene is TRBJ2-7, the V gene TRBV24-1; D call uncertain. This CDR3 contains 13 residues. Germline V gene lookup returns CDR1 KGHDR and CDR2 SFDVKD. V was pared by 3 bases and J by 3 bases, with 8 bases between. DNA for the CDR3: TGTGCCACCAGTGATACCAACTTCTACGAGCAGTACTTC. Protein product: CATSDTNFYEQYF.